The present entry profiles one T cell receptor (beta chain) with its context. As yet, its antigen is unknown. This entry belongs to a study of T cell clones after liver transplantation. Study-level background: TCRbeta sequencing after a pre-transplant mixed lymphocyte reaction identified graft-donor-reactive clones, later tracked in post-transplant blood. Timepoints were pre-transplant, pre-withdrawal, and after withdrawal was completed or failed.

Study-wide results and limits: Donor-reactive sequences fell more than third party-reactive ones, suggesting partial deletion.

The germline V gene encodes CDR1 MNHEY and CDR2 SMNVEV (reference sequence). The CDR3 runs 17 residues. J was trimmed by 7 bases and V by 3 bases; bases with no gene match: 7. The data were produced by immunoSEQ multiplex PCR, yet TCRdb's version contains in-frame clones alone and is incomplete. The sample shows over 5,500 clones, less than 75% of them seen only once. The V gene is TRBV27, the J gene TRBJ2-2; 14 nucleotides match TRBD2. The sequences come from CD8+ T cells from blood, collected before liver transplant. This clonotype originated in a human donor who received a liver transplant. The CDR3 region has the DNA TGTGCCAGCAGTTTGTCGGGACTAGCGGGAGCAGTCGGGGAGCTGTTTTTT. This codes for CASSLSGLAGAVGELFF.